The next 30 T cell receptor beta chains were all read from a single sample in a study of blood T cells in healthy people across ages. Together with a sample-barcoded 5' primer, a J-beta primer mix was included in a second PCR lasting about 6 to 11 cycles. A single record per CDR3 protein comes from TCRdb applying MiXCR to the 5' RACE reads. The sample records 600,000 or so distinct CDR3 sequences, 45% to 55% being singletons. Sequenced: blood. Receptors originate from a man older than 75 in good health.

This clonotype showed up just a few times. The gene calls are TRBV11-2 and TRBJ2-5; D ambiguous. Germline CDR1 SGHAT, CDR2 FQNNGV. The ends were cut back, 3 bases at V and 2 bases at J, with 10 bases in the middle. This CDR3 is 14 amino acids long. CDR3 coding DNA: TGTGCCAGCAGCTTGATATTCGCTCAAGAGACCCAGTACTTC. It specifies CASSLIFAQETQYF. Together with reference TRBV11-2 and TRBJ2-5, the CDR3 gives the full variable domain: EAGVAQSPRYKIIEKRQSVAFWCNPISGHATLYWYQQILGQGPKLLIQFQNNGVVDDSQLPKDRFSAERLKGVDSTLKIQPAKLEDSAVYLCASSLIFAQETQYFGPGTRLLVL.

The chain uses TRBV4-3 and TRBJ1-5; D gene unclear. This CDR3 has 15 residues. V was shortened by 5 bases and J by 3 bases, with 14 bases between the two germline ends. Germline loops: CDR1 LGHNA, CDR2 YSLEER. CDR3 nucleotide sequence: TGCGCCAGCAGCTTAAACGGCGCAGACAATCAGCCCCAGCATTTT. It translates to CASSLNGADNQPQHF.

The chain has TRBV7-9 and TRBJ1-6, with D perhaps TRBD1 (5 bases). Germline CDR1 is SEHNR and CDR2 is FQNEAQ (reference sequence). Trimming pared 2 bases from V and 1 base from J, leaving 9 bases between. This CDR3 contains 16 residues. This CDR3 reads CASSLRDSSYNSPLHF. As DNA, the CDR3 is TGTGCCAGCAGCTTAAGGGACTCGTCCTATAATTCACCCCTCCACTTT.

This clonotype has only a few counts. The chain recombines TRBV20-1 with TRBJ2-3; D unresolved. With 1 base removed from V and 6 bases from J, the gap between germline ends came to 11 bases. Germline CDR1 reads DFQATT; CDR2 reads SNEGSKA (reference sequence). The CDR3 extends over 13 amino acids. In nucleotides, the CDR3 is TGCAGTGCTAGAGGGCTAGGTACTGATACGCAGTATTTT. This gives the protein CSARGLGTDTQYF.

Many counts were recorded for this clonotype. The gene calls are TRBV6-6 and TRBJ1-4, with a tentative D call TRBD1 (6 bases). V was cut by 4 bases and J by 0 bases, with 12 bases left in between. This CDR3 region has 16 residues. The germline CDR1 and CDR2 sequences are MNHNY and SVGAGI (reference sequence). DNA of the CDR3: TGTGCCAGCAGTTTGGGACAAACGACAACTAATGAAAAACTGTTTTTT. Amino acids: CASSLGQTTTNEKLFF.

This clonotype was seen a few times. The CDR3 is CSVEDSTRYGELFF. The CDR3 DNA is TGCAGCGTTGAAGATTCGACTAGATACGGGGAGCTGTTTTTT. The V gene is TRBV29-1, the J gene TRBJ2-2; TRBD2 is a possible D gene (6 bases). V was trimmed by 0 bases and J by 7 bases, leaving 12 bases between them. The CDR3 sequence is 14 residues long. Germline V lookup: CDR1 SQVTM, CDR2 ANQGSEA.

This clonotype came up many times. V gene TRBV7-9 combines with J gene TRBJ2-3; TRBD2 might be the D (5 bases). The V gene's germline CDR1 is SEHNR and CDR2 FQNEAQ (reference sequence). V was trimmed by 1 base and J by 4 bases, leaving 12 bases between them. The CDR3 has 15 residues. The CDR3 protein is CASSLDPAGSDTQYF. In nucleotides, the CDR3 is TGTGCCAGCAGCTTAGATCCCGCGGGCTCAGATACGCAGTATTTT. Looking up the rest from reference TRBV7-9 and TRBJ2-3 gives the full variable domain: DTGVSQNPRHKITKRGQNVTFRCDPISEHNRLYWYRQTLGQGPEFLTYFQNEAQLEKSRLLSDRFSAERPKGSFSTLEIQRTEQGDSAMYLCASSLDPAGSDTQYFGPGTRLTVL.

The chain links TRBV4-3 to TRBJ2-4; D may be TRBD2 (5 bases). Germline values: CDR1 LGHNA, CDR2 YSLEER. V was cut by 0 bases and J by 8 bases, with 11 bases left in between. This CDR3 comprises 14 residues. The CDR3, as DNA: TGCGCCAGCAGCCAAGAGGCTAGCATCCACATTCAGTACTTC. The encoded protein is CASSQEASIHIQYF.

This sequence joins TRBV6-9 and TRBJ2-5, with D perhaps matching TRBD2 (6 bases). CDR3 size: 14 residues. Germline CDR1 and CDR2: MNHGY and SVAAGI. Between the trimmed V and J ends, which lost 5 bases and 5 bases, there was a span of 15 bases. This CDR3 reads CASSPPGVGETQYF. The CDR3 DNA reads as TGTGCCAGCAGTCCTCCGGGAGTTGGGGAGACCCAGTACTTC.

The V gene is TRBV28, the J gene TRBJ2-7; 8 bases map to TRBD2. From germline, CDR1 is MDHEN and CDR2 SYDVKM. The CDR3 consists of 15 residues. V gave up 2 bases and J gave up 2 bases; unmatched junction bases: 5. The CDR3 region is CASSLGGGLAYEQYF. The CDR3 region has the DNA TGTGCCAGCAGTTTAGGTGGGGGACTAGCCTACGAGCAGTACTTC.

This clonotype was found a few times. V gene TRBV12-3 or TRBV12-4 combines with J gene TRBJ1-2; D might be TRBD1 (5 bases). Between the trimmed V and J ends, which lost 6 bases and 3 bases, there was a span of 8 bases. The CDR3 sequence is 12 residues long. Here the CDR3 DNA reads TGTGCCAGCAGCATGACAGACTATGGCTACACCTTC. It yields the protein CASSMTDYGYTF.

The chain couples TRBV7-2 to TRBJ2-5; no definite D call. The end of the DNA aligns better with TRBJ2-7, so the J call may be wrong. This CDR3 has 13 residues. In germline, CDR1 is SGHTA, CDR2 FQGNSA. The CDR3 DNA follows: TGTGCCAGCAGCTCCAGCAGGAGCAACGAGCAGTACTTC. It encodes CASSSSRSNEQYF.

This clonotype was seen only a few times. CDR3 residues: CAWSRSQRETQYF. DNA for the CDR3: TGTGCCTGGAGTCGTTCCCAGAGAGAGACCCAGTACTTC. The chain links TRBV30 to TRBJ2-5; D remains unclear. CDR1 GTSNPN and CDR2 SVGIG come from the germline V gene (reference sequence). The CDR3 spans 13 residues. V was cut by 2 bases and J by 4 bases, with 11 bases left in between.

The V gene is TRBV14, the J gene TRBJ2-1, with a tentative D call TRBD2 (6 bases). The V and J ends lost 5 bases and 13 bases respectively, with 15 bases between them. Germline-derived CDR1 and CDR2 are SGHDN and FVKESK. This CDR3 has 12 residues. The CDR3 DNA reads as TGTGCCAGCAGCAGACTAGTCGGCGATCAGTTCTTC. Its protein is CASSRLVGDQFF.

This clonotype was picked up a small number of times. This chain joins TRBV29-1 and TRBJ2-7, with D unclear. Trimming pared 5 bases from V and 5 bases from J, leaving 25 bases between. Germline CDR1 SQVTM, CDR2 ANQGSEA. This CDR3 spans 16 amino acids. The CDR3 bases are TGCAGCGTTAAACCCCTCAATAACCTTCCTACGAACGAGCAGTACTTC. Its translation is CSVKPLNNLPTNEQYF.

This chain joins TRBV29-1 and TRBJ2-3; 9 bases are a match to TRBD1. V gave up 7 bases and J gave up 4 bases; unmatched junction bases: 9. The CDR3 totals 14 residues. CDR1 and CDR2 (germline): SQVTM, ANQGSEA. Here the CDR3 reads CSAGGQGSPDTQYF. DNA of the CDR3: TGCAGCGCTGGGGGACAGGGAAGCCCAGATACGCAGTATTTT.

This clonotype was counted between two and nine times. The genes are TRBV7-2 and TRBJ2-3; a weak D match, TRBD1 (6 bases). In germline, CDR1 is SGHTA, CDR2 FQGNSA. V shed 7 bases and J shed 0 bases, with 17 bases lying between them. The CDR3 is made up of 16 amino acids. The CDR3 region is CASTLLTGPSTDTQYF. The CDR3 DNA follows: TGTGCCAGCACCCTGCTGACAGGACCTAGCACAGATACGCAGTATTTT.

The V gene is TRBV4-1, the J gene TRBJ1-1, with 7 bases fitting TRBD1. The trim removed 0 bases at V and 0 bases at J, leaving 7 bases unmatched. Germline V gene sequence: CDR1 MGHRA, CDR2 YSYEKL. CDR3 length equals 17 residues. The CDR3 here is CASSQDSSGTVNTEAFF. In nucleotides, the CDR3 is TGCGCCAGCAGCCAAGATTCCTCCGGGACAGTGAACACTGAAGCTTTCTTT.

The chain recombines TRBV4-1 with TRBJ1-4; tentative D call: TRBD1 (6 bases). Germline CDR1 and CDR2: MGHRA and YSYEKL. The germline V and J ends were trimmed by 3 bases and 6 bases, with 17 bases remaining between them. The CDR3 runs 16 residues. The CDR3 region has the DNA TGCGCCAGCAGCCACCCTAGGGGGGGCCCCGATGAAAAACTGTTTTTT. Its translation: CASSHPRGGPDEKLFF.

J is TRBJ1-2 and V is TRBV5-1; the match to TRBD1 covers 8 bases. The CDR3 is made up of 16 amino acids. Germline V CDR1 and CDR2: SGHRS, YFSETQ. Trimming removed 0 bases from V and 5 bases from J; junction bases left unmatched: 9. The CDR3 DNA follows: TGCGCCAGCAGCTTGGTCCAGGGGGCGTCCCATTATGGCTACACCTTC. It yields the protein CASSLVQGASHYGYTF.

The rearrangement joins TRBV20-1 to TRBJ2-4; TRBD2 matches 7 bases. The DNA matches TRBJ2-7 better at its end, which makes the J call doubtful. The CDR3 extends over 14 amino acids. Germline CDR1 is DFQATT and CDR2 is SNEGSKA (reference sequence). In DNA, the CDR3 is TGCAGTGCTAGATCTCTAGCGGAAAGATCCGAGCAGTACTTC. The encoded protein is CSARSLAERSEQYF.

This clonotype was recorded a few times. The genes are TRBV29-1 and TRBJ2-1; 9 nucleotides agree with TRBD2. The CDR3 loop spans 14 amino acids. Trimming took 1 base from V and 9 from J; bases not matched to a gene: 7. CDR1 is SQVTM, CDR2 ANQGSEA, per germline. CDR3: CSVEGYSGSGEQFF. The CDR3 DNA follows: TGCAGCGTTGAAGGGTATAGCGGGAGCGGTGAGCAGTTCTTC.

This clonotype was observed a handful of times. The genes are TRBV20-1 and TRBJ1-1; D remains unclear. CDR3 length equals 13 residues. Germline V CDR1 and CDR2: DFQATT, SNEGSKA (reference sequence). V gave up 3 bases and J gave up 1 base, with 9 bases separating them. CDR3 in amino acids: CSASKRANTEAFF. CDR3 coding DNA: TGCAGTGCTAGTAAGAGGGCGAACACTGAAGCTTTCTTT.

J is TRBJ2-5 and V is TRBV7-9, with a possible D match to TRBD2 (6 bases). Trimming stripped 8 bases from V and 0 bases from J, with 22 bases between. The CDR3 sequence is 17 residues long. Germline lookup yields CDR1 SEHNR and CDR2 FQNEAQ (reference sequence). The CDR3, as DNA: TGTGCCAGCGTCATGAGGGGTTCGGGGGTGAACCAAGAGACCCAGTACTTC. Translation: CASVMRGSGVNQETQYF. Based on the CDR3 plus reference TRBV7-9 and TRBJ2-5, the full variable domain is DTGVSQNPRHKITKRGQNVTFRCDPISEHNRLYWYRQTLGQGPEFLTYFQNEAQLEKSRLLSDRFSAERPKGSFSTLEIQRTEQGDSAMYLCASVMRGSGVNQETQYFGPGTRLLVL.

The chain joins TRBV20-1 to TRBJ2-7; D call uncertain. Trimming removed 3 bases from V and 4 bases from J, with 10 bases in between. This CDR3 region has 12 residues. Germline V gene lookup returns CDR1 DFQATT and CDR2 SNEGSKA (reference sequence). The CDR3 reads CSASLGPYEQYF. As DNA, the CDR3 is TGCAGTGCTAGCCTCGGGCCTTACGAGCAGTACTTC.

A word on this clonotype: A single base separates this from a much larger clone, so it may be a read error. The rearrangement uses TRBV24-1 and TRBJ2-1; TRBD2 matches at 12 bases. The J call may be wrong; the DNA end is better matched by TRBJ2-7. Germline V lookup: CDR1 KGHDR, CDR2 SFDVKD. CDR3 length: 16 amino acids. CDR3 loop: CATSDTSGGPYNEQYF. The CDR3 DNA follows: TGTGCCACCAGTGATACTAGCGGGGGGCCCTACAATGAGCAGTACTTC.

CDR3 residues: CASSLAAHRQVETQYF. CDR3 nucleotide sequence: TGTGCCAGCAGCTTAGCGGCTCACCGGCAGGTAGAGACCCAGTACTTC. The V gene is TRBV7-8, the J gene TRBJ2-5; D is unresolved. The ends were cut back, 0 bases at V and 4 bases at J, with 15 bases in the middle. The CDR3 loop spans 16 amino acids. Germline-derived CDR1 and CDR2 are SGHVS and FQNEAQ.

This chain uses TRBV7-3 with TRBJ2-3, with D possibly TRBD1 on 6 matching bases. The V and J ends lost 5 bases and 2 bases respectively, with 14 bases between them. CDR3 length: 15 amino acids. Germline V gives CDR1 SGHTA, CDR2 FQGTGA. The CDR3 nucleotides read TGTGCCAGCAGCAGACTCGGGACAAACACAGATACGCAGTATTTT. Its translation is CASSRLGTNTDTQYF.

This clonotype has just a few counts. The CDR3 loop is CAISEPGLAGGTQETQYF. CDR3 DNA sequence: TGTGCCATCAGTGAGCCGGGACTAGCGGGAGGGACACAAGAGACCCAGTACTTC. This chain connects TRBV10-3 to TRBJ2-5; the match to TRBD2 covers 16 bases. Germline V gives CDR1 ENHRY, CDR2 SYGVKD. The CDR3 loop spans 18 amino acids. V shed 2 bases, J shed 2 bases, and the junction held 5 bases outside the gene matches.

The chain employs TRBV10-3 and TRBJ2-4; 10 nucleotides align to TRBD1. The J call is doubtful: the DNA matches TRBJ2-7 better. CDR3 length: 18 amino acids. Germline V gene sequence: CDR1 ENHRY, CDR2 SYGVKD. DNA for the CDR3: TGTGCCATCAATCAATTAAGAGGTCGGGACAGGGGATCCTACGAGCAGTACTTC. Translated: CAINQLRGRDRGSYEQYF.